One sample yielded the 29 T cell receptor beta chains listed below, sequenced in a study of blood T cell repertoires in COVID-19. The assay was immunoSEQ multiplex PCR, and TCRdb's table has in-frame clones only and misses some. The data contain around 330,000 clones, around 89% of them singletons. The sequenced sample consisted of PBMCs or T cells enriched from blood (not recorded which). All receptors derive from a woman aged 40 to 50 who had recovered from COVID-19.

On this clone itself: The sample holds other DNA sequences that translate to the same CDR3. The V call is TRBV5-1, the J call TRBJ1-4, with 7 bases aligning to TRBD1. Trimming at V came to 0 bases and at J to 7 bases, leaving 3 bases not matched to a gene. The CDR3 totals 14 residues. Germline CDR1 is SGHRS and CDR2 is YFSETQ. The CDR3 DNA sequence: TGCGCCAGCAGCTTGGAGGGGGCGGGTGAAAAACTGTTTTTT. This translates into CASSLEGAGEKLFF.

The genes are TRBV10-1 and TRBJ2-5; 10 positions agree with TRBD1. Germline assignment: CDR1 WNHNN and CDR2 SYGVQD (reference sequence). The length of the CDR3 is 14 residues. The V and J ends lost 6 bases and 2 bases, in that order; junction bases with no gene match: 3. The CDR3 loop reads CASSSGQGQETQYF. CDR3 DNA sequence: TGCGCCAGCAGCTCGGGACAGGGGCAAGAGACCCAGTACTTC.

This clone was detected only a few times. The rearrangement uses TRBV28 and TRBJ2-2, with D possibly TRBD2 on 7 matching bases. CDR1 and CDR2 (germline): MDHEN, SYDVKM. V was pared by 5 bases and J by 5 bases, with 12 bases between. The CDR3 runs to 14 residues. The DNA of the CDR3 is TGTGCCAGCAGTCAACAGGGAGGGACCGGGGAGCTGTTTTTT. Translated, it gives CASSQQGGTGELFF.

This rearrangement joins TRBV10-3 to TRBJ1-1, with 7 bases lining up with TRBD1. Germline V gene data show CDR1 as ENHRY and CDR2 as SYGVKD. The CDR3 is 11 amino acids. J was trimmed by 5 bases and V by 10 bases; bases with no gene match: 4. This CDR3 is CATTGQTEAFF. DNA for the CDR3: TGTGCCACCACGGGACAGACTGAAGCTTTCTTT.

J is TRBJ2-1 and V is TRBV7-6, with 7 bases that match TRBD2. The V gene's germline CDR1 is SGHVS and CDR2 FNYEAQ. This CDR3 comprises 16 residues. The V segment lost 5 bases and the J segment 6 bases; nucleotides outside the gene matches: 13. The CDR3 nucleotides read TGTGCCAGCAGCCTCTCCGGGGAGGGAGCTAGCAATGAGCAGTTCTTC. Its translation is CASSLSGEGASNEQFF.

V usage is TRBV10-1 and J usage is TRBJ1-1; 9 bases are a match to TRBD1. J gave up 1 base and V 2 bases, and 11 bases lay outside the gene matches. Germline assignment: CDR1 WNHNN and CDR2 SYGVQD (reference sequence). This CDR3 spans 18 amino acids. CDR3 sequence reads: CASSETTGQGIPNTEAFF. CDR3 bases: TGCGCCAGCAGTGAGACTACGGGACAGGGAATTCCGAACACTGAAGCTTTCTTT.

The J gene is TRBJ1-4, the V gene TRBV5-6, with D possibly TRBD1 on 5 matching bases. Germline V CDR1 and CDR2: SGHDT, YYEEEE. The CDR3 is 14 amino acids. V was pared by 3 bases and J by 7 bases, with 13 bases between. CDR3 sequence (DNA): TGTGCCAGCAGCTCCACGATGGGGGGTGAAAAACTGTTTTTT. This codes for CASSSTMGGEKLFF.

This clone appeared once. The rearrangement links TRBV6-2 or TRBV6-3 to TRBJ2-5; TRBD2 might be the D (5 bases). Germline CDR1 reads MNHEY; CDR2 reads SVGEGT. V dropped 2 bases and J dropped 1 base, with 11 bases sitting between them. The CDR3 consists of 15 residues. CDR3 protein: CASSYDPGIQETQYF. The DNA of the CDR3 is TGTGCCAGCAGTTACGATCCGGGGATCCAAGAGACCCAGTACTTC.

The chain employs TRBV5-8 and TRBJ2-3; D is perhaps TRBD1 (5 bases). The germline V and J ends were trimmed by 8 bases and 1 base, with 11 bases remaining between them. The CDR3 totals 13 residues. Germline V gene data show CDR1 as SGHTS and CDR2 as YDEGEE. CDR3 DNA sequence: TGTGCCAGGGGTGACAGACGCACAGATACGCAGTATTTT. It specifies CARGDRRTDTQYF.

For the CDR3, the DNA is TGTGCCAGCAGCCACTCAGGAACAGGGGGCTACACCTTC. The encoded protein is CASSHSGTGGYTF. This chain uses TRBV3-1 (or the pseudogene TRBV3-2) with TRBJ1-2; possibly TRBD1 for D (6 bases). Deletions cut 3 bases from V and 8 bases from J, with 13 bases between. Germline values: CDR1 LGHDT, CDR2 YNNKEL (reference sequence). The CDR3 totals 13 residues.

V gene TRBV11-3 combines with J gene TRBJ1-6; D remains ambiguous. The CDR3 is made up of 17 amino acids. With 6 bases removed from V and 5 bases from J, the gap between germline ends came to 20 bases. CDR1 and CDR2 from the germline V gene are SGHNT and YENEEA. CDR3 bases: TGTGCCAGCAGTTGCCGGATAACGGGGAGGGATAATTCACCCCTCCACTTT. It is translated as CASSCRITGRDNSPLHF.

This clone was seen a few times. The chain employs TRBV11-2 and TRBJ1-1; 7 bases map to TRBD1. V lost 3 bases and J lost 4; bases outside the gene matches: 5. This CDR3 spans 14 amino acids. Germline V gives CDR1 SGHAT, CDR2 FQNNGV. CDR3: CASSFRGEGTEAFF. The DNA of the CDR3 is TGTGCCAGCAGCTTCAGGGGGGAAGGCACTGAAGCTTTCTTT.

This rearrangement joins TRBV19 to TRBJ2-7; TRBD1 aligns across 11 bases. The CDR3 covers 14 residues. V lost 6 bases and J lost 3; bases outside the gene matches: 4. Germline V gives CDR1 LNHDA, CDR2 SQIVND (reference sequence). The CDR3 DNA reads as TGTGCCAGTAGGGGACAGGGGGGACGCTACGAGCAGTACTTC. It codes for CASRGQGGRYEQYF. The full variable domain, completed using reference TRBV19 and TRBJ2-7, is DGGITQSPKYLFRKEGQNVTLSCEQNLNHDAMYWYRQDPGQGLRLIYYSQIVNDFQKGDIAEGYSVSREKKESFPLTVTSAQKNPTAFYLCASRGQGGRYEQYFGPGTRLTVT.

The chain combines TRBV6-2 or TRBV6-3 with TRBJ1-2; a weak D match, TRBD1 (5 bases). The CDR3 totals 16 residues. Trimming left V 6 bases short and J 0 bases short, with 17 bases between. Looked up from germline, CDR1 is MNHEY and CDR2 is SVGEGT. CDR3 protein: CASSPQRGPANYGYTF. CDR3 sequence (DNA): TGTGCCAGCAGCCCTCAAAGGGGCCCGGCTAACTATGGCTACACCTTC.

The CDR3 region has the DNA TGTGCCAGCAGCTTATGGGTCTCAGGGGCGATCCTCTCTGGGGCCAACGTCCTGACTTTC. It yields the protein CASSLWVSGAILSGANVLTF. The rearrangement joins TRBV7-8 to TRBJ2-6; tentative D call: TRBD1 (6 bases). This CDR3 region has 20 residues. Germline V gene data show CDR1 as SGHVS and CDR2 as FQNEAQ. Trimming took 2 bases from V and 0 from J, leaving 20 bases between them.

This clone was seen a few times. The genes are TRBV5-1 and TRBJ2-1; tentatively, D is TRBD2 (5 bases). V was shortened by 1 base and J by 8 bases, with 13 bases between the two germline ends. CDR3 size: 14 residues. Germline V lookup: CDR1 SGHRS, CDR2 YFSETQ. CDR3 nucleotide sequence: TGCGCCAGCAGCTTGTCGGGGTTCACCGATGAGCAGTTCTTC. It specifies CASSLSGFTDEQFF.

This chain uses TRBV7-9 with TRBJ2-1; 13 bases fit TRBD2. V was pared by 5 bases and J by 10 bases, with 8 bases of the junction left unmatched. Germline V gene data show CDR1 as SEHNR and CDR2 as FQNEAQ (reference sequence). The CDR3 runs to 15 residues. CDR3 region: CASSPGLAGINEQFF. DNA of the CDR3: TGTGCCAGCAGCCCGGGACTAGCGGGAATTAACGAGCAGTTCTTC.

The gene calls are TRBV2 and TRBJ1-1; 8 bases match TRBD1. The CDR3 totals 14 residues. The J segment lost 3 bases and the V segment lost 7 bases, leaving 7 bases of the junction unmatched. The V gene's germline CDR1 is SNHLY and CDR2 FYNNEI. Here the CDR3 DNA reads TGTGCCAGCAACGGACAGGGAACGGACACTGAAGCTTTCTTT. Translated, it gives CASNGQGTDTEAFF.

The gene calls are TRBV30 and TRBJ1-1; 11 positions match TRBD1. Trimming took 5 bases from V and 3 from J; bases not matched to a gene: 2. Germline V gene lookup returns CDR1 GTSNPN and CDR2 SVGIG (reference sequence). The CDR3 has 13 amino acids. This CDR3 reads CAWQGQGDTEAFF. CDR3 nucleotides: TGTGCCTGGCAGGGACAGGGGGACACTGAAGCTTTCTTT.

This chain uses TRBV19 with TRBJ2-2; the D gene is possibly TRBD2 (6 bases). Germline V gives CDR1 LNHDA, CDR2 SQIVND (reference sequence). Trimming stripped 3 bases from V and 4 bases from J, with 12 bases between. The CDR3 consists of 15 residues. CDR3 DNA: TGTGCCAGTAGTATGGCTAGCGAGGGCACCGGGGAGCTGTTTTTT. Its protein is CASSMASEGTGELFF.

This chain joins TRBV2 and TRBJ2-2; D is ambiguous. This CDR3 is 15 amino acids long. Between the trimmed V and J ends, which lost 6 bases and 4 bases, there was a span of 15 bases. Per germline, CDR1 SNHLY and CDR2 FYNNEI. The CDR3 sequence is CASRYSFDGTGELFF. The CDR3 bases are TGTGCCAGCAGATACAGCTTCGACGGCACCGGGGAGCTGTTTTTT.

The rearrangement uses TRBV2 and TRBJ2-3; the match to TRBD1 covers 9 bases. CDR1 and CDR2 (germline): SNHLY, FYNNEI. The trim removed 3 bases at V and 0 bases at J, leaving 1 base unmatched. The CDR3 contains 15 residues. CDR3: CASSDDRGSTDTQYF. Here the CDR3 DNA reads TGTGCCAGCAGTGATGACAGGGGGAGCACAGATACGCAGTATTTT.

The chain joins TRBV19 to TRBJ1-5; unclear D gene. CDR1 LNHDA and CDR2 SQIVND come from the germline V gene (reference sequence). CDR3 length: 16 residues. V lost 4 bases to trimming and J lost 1 base, with 14 bases between them. CDR3 loop: CASSTQAAGSNQPQHF. CDR3 DNA sequence: TGTGCCAGTAGTACCCAGGCGGCGGGAAGCAATCAGCCCCAGCATTTT.

The chain joins TRBV9 to TRBJ2-5, with a possible D match to TRBD1 (5 bases). The CDR3 is made up of 13 amino acids. Germline-derived CDR1 and CDR2 are SGDLS and YYNGEE. With 0 bases removed from V and 3 bases from J, the gap between germline ends came to 6 bases. CDR3 bases: TGTGCCAGCAGCGTAGAAGGGGAAGAGACCCAGTACTTC. It encodes CASSVEGEETQYF.

This clone came up a few times. The chain has TRBV24-1 and TRBJ2-2; the match to TRBD1 covers 10 bases. The CDR3 contains 14 residues. The germline gives CDR1 KGHDR, CDR2 SFDVKD. V was pared by 9 bases and J by 3 bases, with 3 bases of the junction left unmatched. CDR3 nucleotides: TGTGCCACCGAGGGACAGGGGTACACCGGGGAGCTGTTTTTT. Protein product: CATEGQGYTGELFF.

The V gene is TRBV7-8, the J gene TRBJ2-3; no clear D. With 0 bases removed from V and 3 bases from J, the gap between germline ends came to 4 bases. The CDR3 is made up of 13 amino acids. Germline V gives CDR1 SGHVS, CDR2 FQNEAQ. The CDR3: CASSLAQTDTQYF. CDR3 sequence (DNA): TGTGCCAGCAGCTTAGCGCAGACAGATACGCAGTATTTT.

V gene TRBV19 combines with J gene TRBJ1-3, with D unclear. V was clipped by 3 bases and J by 0 bases, with 9 bases between them. CDR1 and CDR2 (germline): LNHDA, SQIVND (reference sequence). The CDR3 has 15 residues. CDR3 bases: TGTGCCAGTAGTATTCAAGCAAACTCTGGAAACACCATATATTTT. It specifies CASSIQANSGNTIYF.

The chain uses TRBV5-4 and TRBJ2-7, with 7 bases fitting TRBD2. Germline assignment: CDR1 SGHNT and CDR2 YYREEE (reference sequence). The CDR3 length is 15 residues. V lost 4 bases to trimming and J lost 5 bases; unmatched junction nucleotides: 12. CDR3 in DNA: TGTGCCAGCAGCGCCAAGGAGGGAGGGCGTAACGAGCAGTACTTC. Protein: CASSAKEGGRNEQYF.

A few counts support this clone. This sequence joins TRBV5-1 and TRBJ2-1; 9 bases line up with TRBD1. The CDR3 loop spans 11 amino acids. Germline V gene data show CDR1 as SGHRS and CDR2 as YFSETQ. V shed 5 bases, J shed 13 bases, and the junction held 4 bases outside the gene matches. The CDR3 loop reads CASRSGQGQFF. Here the CDR3 DNA reads TGCGCCAGCAGATCGGGACAGGGCCAGTTCTTC.